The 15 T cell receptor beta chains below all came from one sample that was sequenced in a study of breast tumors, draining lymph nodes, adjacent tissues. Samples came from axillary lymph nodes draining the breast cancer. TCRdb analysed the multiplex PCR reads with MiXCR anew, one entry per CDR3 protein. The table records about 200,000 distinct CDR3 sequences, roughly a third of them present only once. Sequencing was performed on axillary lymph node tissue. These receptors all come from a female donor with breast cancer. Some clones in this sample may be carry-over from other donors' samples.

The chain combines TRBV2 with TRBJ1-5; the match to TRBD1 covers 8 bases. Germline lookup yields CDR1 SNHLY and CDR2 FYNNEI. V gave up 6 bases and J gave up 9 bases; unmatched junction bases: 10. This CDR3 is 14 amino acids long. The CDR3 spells CASRWSGGSRPQHF. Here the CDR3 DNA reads TGTGCCAGCAGATGGTCAGGGGGCTCTCGGCCCCAGCATTTT. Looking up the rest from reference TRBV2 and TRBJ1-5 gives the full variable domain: EPEVTQTPSHQVTQMGQEVILRCVPISNHLYFYWYRQILGQKVEFLVSFYNNEISEKSEIFDDQFSVERPDGSNFTLKIRSTKLEDSAMYFCASRWSGGSRPQHFGDGTRLSIL.

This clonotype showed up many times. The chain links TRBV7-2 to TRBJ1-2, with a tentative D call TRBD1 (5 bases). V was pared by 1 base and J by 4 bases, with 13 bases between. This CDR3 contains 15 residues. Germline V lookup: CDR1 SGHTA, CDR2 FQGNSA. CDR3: CASSLEGEARYGYTF. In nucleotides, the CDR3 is TGTGCCAGCAGCTTAGAAGGGGAGGCACGCTATGGCTACACCTTC. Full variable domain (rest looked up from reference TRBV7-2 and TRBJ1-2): GAGVSQSPSNKVTEKGKDVELRCDPISGHTALYWYRQSLGQGLEFLIYFQGNSAPDKSGLPSDRFSAERTGGSVSTLTIQRTQQEDSAVYLCASSLEGEARYGYTFGSGTRLTVV.

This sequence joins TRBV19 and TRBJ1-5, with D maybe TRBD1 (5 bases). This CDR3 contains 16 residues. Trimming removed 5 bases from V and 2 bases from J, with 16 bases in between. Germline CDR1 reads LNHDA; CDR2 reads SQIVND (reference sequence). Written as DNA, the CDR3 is TGTGCCAGTAGTCTTACGAGGGGACGTGGCAATCAGCCCCAGCATTTT. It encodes CASSLTRGRGNQPQHF.

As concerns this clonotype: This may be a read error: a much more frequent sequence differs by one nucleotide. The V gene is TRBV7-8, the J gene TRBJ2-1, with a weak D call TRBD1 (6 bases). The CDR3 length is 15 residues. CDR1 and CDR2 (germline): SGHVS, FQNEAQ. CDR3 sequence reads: CASSSDRRSYNEQLF. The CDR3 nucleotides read TGTGCCAGCAGCTCGGACAGACGCTCCTACAATGAGCAGCTCTTC.

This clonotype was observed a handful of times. Here the CDR3 DNA reads TGTGCCAGCAGTCCGTCAGGGGTCAGTAGCACAGATACGCAGTATTTT. As protein: CASSPSGVSSTDTQYF. J is TRBJ2-3 and V is TRBV6-5; tentative D call: TRBD1 (6 bases). The CDR3 loop spans 16 amino acids. CDR1 is MNHEY, CDR2 SVGAGI, per germline. V dropped 5 bases and J dropped 0 bases, with 15 bases sitting between them.

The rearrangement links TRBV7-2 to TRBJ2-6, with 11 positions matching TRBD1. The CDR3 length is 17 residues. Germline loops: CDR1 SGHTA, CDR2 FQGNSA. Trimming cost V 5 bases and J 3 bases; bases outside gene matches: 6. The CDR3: CASSRGTGGYGANVLTF. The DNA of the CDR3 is TGTGCCAGCAGCCGCGGGACAGGGGGTTATGGGGCCAACGTCCTGACTTTC.

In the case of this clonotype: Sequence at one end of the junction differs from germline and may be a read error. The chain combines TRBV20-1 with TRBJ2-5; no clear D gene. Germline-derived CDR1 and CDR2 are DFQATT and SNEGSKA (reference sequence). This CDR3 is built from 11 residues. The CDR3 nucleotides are TGCAGTGCTCTTGACTTGGAGACCCAGTCCTTC. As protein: CSALDLETQSF.

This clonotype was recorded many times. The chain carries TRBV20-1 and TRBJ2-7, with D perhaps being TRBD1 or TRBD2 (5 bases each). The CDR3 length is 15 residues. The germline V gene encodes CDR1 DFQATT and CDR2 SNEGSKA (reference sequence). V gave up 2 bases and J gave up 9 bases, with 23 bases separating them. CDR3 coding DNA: TGCAGTGCTAGATCCGGGTCGAGGGGCGGGCTGGGGCAGTACTTC. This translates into CSARSGSRGGLGQYF.

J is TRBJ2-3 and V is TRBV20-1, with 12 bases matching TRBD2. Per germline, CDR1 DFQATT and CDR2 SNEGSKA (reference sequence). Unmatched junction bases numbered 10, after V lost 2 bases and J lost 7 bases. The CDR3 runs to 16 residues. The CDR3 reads CSARPKRTSGVNTQYF. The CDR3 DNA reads TGCAGTGCTAGACCTAAGAGGACTAGCGGGGTAAATACGCAGTATTTT.

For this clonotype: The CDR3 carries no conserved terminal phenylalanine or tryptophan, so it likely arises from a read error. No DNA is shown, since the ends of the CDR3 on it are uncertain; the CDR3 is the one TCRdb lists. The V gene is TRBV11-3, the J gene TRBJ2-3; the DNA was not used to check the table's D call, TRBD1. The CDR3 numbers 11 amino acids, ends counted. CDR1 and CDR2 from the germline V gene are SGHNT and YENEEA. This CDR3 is CASSSTGVRDY.

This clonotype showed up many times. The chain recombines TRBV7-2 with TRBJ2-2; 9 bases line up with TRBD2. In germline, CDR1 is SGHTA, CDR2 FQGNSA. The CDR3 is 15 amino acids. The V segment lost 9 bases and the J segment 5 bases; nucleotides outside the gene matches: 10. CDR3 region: CASKSAGGKTGELFF. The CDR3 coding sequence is TGTGCCAGTAAATCAGCGGGAGGAAAAACCGGGGAGCTGTTTTTT.

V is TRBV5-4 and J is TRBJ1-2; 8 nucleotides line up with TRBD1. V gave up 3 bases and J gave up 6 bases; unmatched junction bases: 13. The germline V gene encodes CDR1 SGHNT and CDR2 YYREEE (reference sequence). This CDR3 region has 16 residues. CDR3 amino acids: CASSSVWALQGDGYTF. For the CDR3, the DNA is TGTGCCAGCAGCTCGGTGTGGGCACTACAGGGGGATGGCTACACCTTC.

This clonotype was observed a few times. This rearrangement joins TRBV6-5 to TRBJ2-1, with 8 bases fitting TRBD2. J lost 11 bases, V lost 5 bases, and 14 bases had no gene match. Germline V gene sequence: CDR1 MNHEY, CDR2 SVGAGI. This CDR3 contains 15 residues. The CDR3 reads CASSPTGGSGTKQFF. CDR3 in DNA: TGTGCCAGCAGTCCCACCGGGGGTAGCGGGACCAAGCAGTTCTTC.

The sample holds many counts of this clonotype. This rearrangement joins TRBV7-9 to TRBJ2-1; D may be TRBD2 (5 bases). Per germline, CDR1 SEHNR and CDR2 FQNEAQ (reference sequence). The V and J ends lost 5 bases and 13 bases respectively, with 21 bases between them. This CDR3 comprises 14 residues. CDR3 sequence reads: CASSQTGGGSGQFF. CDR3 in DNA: TGTGCCAGCAGCCAAACTGGTGGTGGGAGTGGACAGTTCTTC.

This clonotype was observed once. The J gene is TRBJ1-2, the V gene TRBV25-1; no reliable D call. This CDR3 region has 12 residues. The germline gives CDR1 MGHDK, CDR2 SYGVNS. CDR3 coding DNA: TGTGCTATGAGTATGATGGTTGATGGCTACACCTTC. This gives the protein CAMSMMVDGYTF.